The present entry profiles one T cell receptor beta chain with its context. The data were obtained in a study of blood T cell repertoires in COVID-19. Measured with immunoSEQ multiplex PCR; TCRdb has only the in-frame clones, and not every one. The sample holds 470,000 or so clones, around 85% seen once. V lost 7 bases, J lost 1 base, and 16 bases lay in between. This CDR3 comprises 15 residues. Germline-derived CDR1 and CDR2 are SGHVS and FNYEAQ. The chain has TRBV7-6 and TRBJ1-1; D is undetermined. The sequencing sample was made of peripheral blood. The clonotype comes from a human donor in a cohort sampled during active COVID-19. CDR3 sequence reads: CASTPGVRTNTEAFF. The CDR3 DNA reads TGTGCCAGCACCCCCGGGGTCAGAACGAACACTGAAGCTTTCTTT.